Listed below are T cell receptor beta chains from one sample, sequenced in a study of T cell responses to AZD1222 COVID-19 vaccine. Data came from immunoSEQ multiplex PCR; TCRdb stores just in-frame clones and leaves some out. The data show tens of thousands of clones, over 80% seen once. The sequencing here drew on peripheral blood, taken on day 0 of MenACWY control vaccination. These receptors originate from an adult in good health. Both conserved end residues are part of each CDR3. D genes are given only for firm matches. Expanded clones get a size class; other rows say once, few or many, or leave the size out.

>TRBV24-1|TRBJ2-5|TRBD1|NA
TGTGCCACCAGTGATTTCACAGGGGAAGAGACCCAGTACTTC
CATSDFTGEETQYF
>TRBV5-1|TRBJ1-1|NA|NA
TGCGCCAGCAGCTTGGCCCCAGGGTACACTGAAGCTTTCTTT
CASSLAPGYTEAFF
>TRBV6-5|TRBJ2-7|NA|NA
TGTGCCAGCAGTTACGGAGCCCAAGGGGGGACCGAGCAGTACTTC
CASSYGAQGGTEQYF
>TRBV14|TRBJ2-1|NA|NA
TGTGCCAGCAGCCAAGACAGGGCCCACAATGAGCAGTTCTTC
CASSQDRAHNEQFF
>TRBV28|TRBJ1-1|NA|NA
TGTGCCAGCATTCAGGAGACCGGGGCTGGGACTGAAGCTTTCTTT
CASIQETGAGTEAFF
>TRBV5-4|TRBJ2-3|NA|NA
TGTGCCAGCAGCTTTTATGGCATGTACTTCACAGATACGCAGTATTTT
CASSFYGMYFTDTQYF
>TRBV6-2/TRBV6-3|TRBJ1-2|NA|NA
TGTGCCAGCAGTTTCGCAGGGGTGATTGGCTACACCTTC
CASSFAGVIGYTF
>TRBV7-6|TRBJ1-1|TRBD1|NA
TGTGCCAGCACAGGACAGGGGAACACTGAAGCTTTCTTT
CASTGQGNTEAFF
>TRBV7-9|TRBJ2-1|NA|NA
TGTGCCAGCAGCCAGCCCCCTTCCCGAGTGGGTGAGCAGTTCTTC
CASSQPPSRVGEQFF
>TRBV7-9|TRBJ2-5|NA|NA
TGTGCCAGCAGCCCGTCCGGTCAGCGGAGGTACCAAGAGACCCAGTACTTC
CASSPSGQRRYQETQYF
>TRBV6-6|TRBJ2-7|TRBD2|NA
TGTGCCAGCAGCTGGGGGACTAGCAAGACGCACGAGCAGTACTTC
CASSWGTSKTHEQYF
>TRBV7-2|TRBJ2-7|NA|NA
TGTGCCAGCAGCTCCTACCGGGGGCAGTCCTACGAGCAGTACTTC
CASSSYRGQSYEQYF
>TRBV19|TRBJ2-2|TRBD2|NA
TGTGCCAGTAGTGGACTAGCGGGAGACACCGGGGAGCTGTTTTTT
CASSGLAGDTGELFF
>TRBV30|TRBJ1-6|NA|NA
TGTGCCTGGAGGGAGCGGGCCACAGGGAGGAGGAGTTCACCCCTCCACTTT
CAWRERATGRRSSPLHF
>TRBV7-2|TRBJ2-7|NA|NA
TGTGCCAGCAGGACTGATACCTACGAGCAGTACTTC
CASRTDTYEQYF
>TRBV5-1|TRBJ1-1|NA|NA
TGCGCCAGCAGCTTGGAGGGAACCATGAACACTGAAGCTTTCTTT
CASSLEGTMNTEAFF
>TRBV27|TRBJ1-1|TRBD1|NA
TGTGCCAGCTCTACAGGGGGATTTGAAGCTTTCTTT
CASSTGGFEAFF
>TRBV15|TRBJ1-1|NA|once
TGTGCCACCAGCAGAGCAGGGAGTAACACTGAAGCTTTCTTT
CATSRAGSNTEAFF
>TRBV4-1|TRBJ1-1|NA|NA
TGCGCCAGCAGCCAAGTTGTAGGGCCTGAAGCTTTCTTT
CASSQVVGPEAFF
>TRBV5-3|TRBJ1-3|TRBD1|NA
TGTGCCAGAAGCATATCCGCCTCGGGACAGCCGATCGGAAACACCATATATTTT
CARSISASGQPIGNTIYF
>TRBV7-9|TRBJ1-2|NA|NA
TGTGCCAGCAGCTTAGGCCCAGGGAATGACACCTTC
CASSLGPGNDTF
>TRBV11-2|TRBJ2-2|TRBD2|NA
TGTGCCAGCAGCTTAGGGACTAGCTGGACCGGGGAGCTGTTTTTT
CASSLGTSWTGELFF
>TRBV7-2|TRBJ2-7|TRBD1|NA
TGTGCCAGCAGCTTAGCAGCGACAGGGGACTACGAGCAGTACTTC
CASSLAATGDYEQYF
>TRBV6-1|TRBJ2-7|NA|NA
TGTGCCAGCAGTGAAGGGGGGGCGGGAGTATCCGAGCAGTACTTC
CASSEGGAGVSEQYF
>TRBV6-1|TRBJ1-2|NA|once
TGTGCCAGCAGTGAACCCCGACCGGATGGCTACACCTTC
CASSEPRPDGYTF
>TRBV27|TRBJ2-1|NA|once
TGTGCCAGCAGTTCGAGTCCAGTGACGTACAATGAGCAGTTCTTC
CASSSSPVTYNEQFF
>TRBV4-1|TRBJ1-2|NA|NA
TGCGCCAGCAGCCAAGCCTCCCGGGGGGGCTACACCTTC
CASSQASRGGYTF
>TRBV10-3|TRBJ1-2|NA|NA
TGTGCCATCAGTCAAACCACACAGGACCCTTATGGCTACACCTTC
CAISQTTQDPYGYTF
>TRBV6-5|TRBJ2-1|NA|NA
TGTGCCAGCAGTTACTCAAGACTCAATGAGCAGTTCTTC
CASSYSRLNEQFF
>TRBV2|TRBJ2-3|TRBD2|NA
TGTGCCAGCAACACCGAGGCGGGGGGGGAGCAAGGAGATACGCAGTATTTT
CASNTEAGGEQGDTQYF
>TRBV3-1/TRBV3-2|TRBJ2-5|NA|NA
TGTGCCAGCAGCCAAGATCTTATCCAAGAGACCCAGTACTTC
CASSQDLIQETQYF
>TRBV7-9|TRBJ2-1|NA|medium-sized
TGTGCCAGTAGGGGGACCTACAATGAGCAGTTCTTC
CASRGTYNEQFF
>TRBV29-1|TRBJ2-7|TRBD1|NA
TGCAGCGCCGGGGGACAGGCAACATACGAGCAGTACTTC
CSAGGQATYEQYF
>TRBV14|TRBJ2-3|TRBD2|NA
TGTGCCAGCAGCCAAGGGAGACTAGCGGGAGACGATACGCAGTATTTT
CASSQGRLAGDDTQYF
>TRBV6-1|TRBJ1-2|NA|NA
TGTGCCAGCAGTGAGGGCCCGAGGAGCGGCTACACCTTC
CASSEGPRSGYTF
>TRBV29-1|TRBJ2-3|TRBD1|NA
TGCAGCGCGCAATCAGGACAGGGGGCGGATACGCAGTATTTT
CSAQSGQGADTQYF
>TRBV4-3|TRBJ2-1|NA|NA
TGCGCCAGCAGCCGTCAGGGGTCGGAGTTTCAGTTCTTC
CASSRQGSEFQFF
>TRBV11-1|TRBJ2-3|NA|NA
TGTGCCAGCAGCTTAGCCCATGGGCACACAGATACGCAGTATTTT
CASSLAHGHTDTQYF
>TRBV29-1|TRBJ1-1|NA|few
TGCAGCGTTGACCGCCTGGGGAACACTGAAGCTTTCTTT
CSVDRLGNTEAFF
>TRBV6-5|TRBJ2-5|NA|NA
TGTGCCAGCACCACGGGCATGGCGGGAAAGACCCAGTACTTC
CASTTGMAGKTQYF
>TRBV6-5|TRBJ1-1|TRBD1|once
TGTGCCAGCAGGGTCACAGGGGAGAACACTGAAGCTTTCTTT
CASRVTGENTEAFF
>TRBV5-1|TRBJ2-1|NA|NA
TGCGCCAGCAGCCGGCTCGGGGGAGACAATGAGCAGTTCTTC
CASSRLGGDNEQFF
>TRBV11-2|TRBJ1-5|NA|NA
TGTGCCAGCAGCCTGACAGCGGACAATCAGCCCCAGCATTTT
CASSLTADNQPQHF
>TRBV6-5|TRBJ1-3|TRBD1|NA
TGTGCCAGCAGTTCCGGGACAGGTGGTGGAAACACCATATATTTT
CASSSGTGGGNTIYF
>TRBV9|TRBJ2-1|NA|NA
TGTGCCAGCAGCGCATCAGGGCAACCTGAGCAGTTCTTC
CASSASGQPEQFF